These 22 T cell receptor beta chains originate from one sample sequenced in a study of identical twins. TCRdb processed the 5' RACE reads anew with MiXCR; each CDR3 protein has one entry. The data show 220,000 or so distinct CDR3 sequences, 5.5% to 7% seen once. The sample also formed part of further work on yellow fever vaccine responses in identical twins.

Sequences were obtained from memory (CD45RO+) T cells sorted from blood. All receptors come from a young woman in good health.

This clonotype was observed a handful of times. The chain employs TRBV15 and TRBJ2-3; D possibly corresponds to TRBD2 (6 bases). V lost 4 bases and J lost 0, with 11 bases in between. The CDR3 length is 15 residues. Per the germline V gene, CDR1 is LNHNV and CDR2 is YYDKDF (reference sequence). The CDR3 is CATSTDYLSTDTQYF. DNA for the CDR3: TGTGCCACCAGCACGGACTATCTAAGCACAGATACGCAGTATTTT.

The V call is TRBV10-1, the J call TRBJ1-5; D unclear. V shed 6 bases and J shed 4 bases, with 13 bases lying between them. This CDR3 is built from 14 residues. Per germline, CDR1 WNHNN and CDR2 SYGVQD (reference sequence). DNA of the CDR3: TGCGCCAGCAGCCCGAGTGGTACGAATCAGCCCCAGCATTTT. Amino acid sequence: CASSPSGTNQPQHF.

This clonotype was seen only a few times. The CDR3 loop is CASTLGENTEAFF. As DNA, the CDR3 is TGCGCCAGCACCTTAGGGGAGAACACTGAAGCTTTCTTT. The chain joins TRBV4-1 to TRBJ1-1, with a tentative D call TRBD1 (5 bases). CDR1 is MGHRA, CDR2 YSYEKL, per germline. Trimming took 7 bases from V and 1 from J, leaving 10 bases between them. The CDR3 is 13 residues long.

The chain combines TRBV27 with TRBJ2-1; 9 nucleotides agree with TRBD2. Trimming cost V 1 base and J 3 bases; bases outside gene matches: 4. The CDR3 is 16 residues long. Germline values: CDR1 MNHEY, CDR2 SMNVEV (reference sequence). The CDR3 sequence is CASSLWATSGYNEQFF. CDR3 DNA: TGTGCCAGCAGTTTATGGGCGACTAGCGGCTACAATGAGCAGTTCTTC.

This clonotype came up many times. The chain combines TRBV7-9 with TRBJ1-4; 8 nucleotides match TRBD1. V shed 4 bases, J shed 4 bases, and the junction held 11 bases outside the gene matches. There are 17 residues in the CDR3. Germline lookup yields CDR1 SEHNR and CDR2 FQNEAQ (reference sequence). CDR3 loop: CASSSSFGTGYNEKLFF. As DNA, the CDR3 is TGTGCCAGCAGCTCCTCTTTTGGGACAGGCTATAATGAAAAACTGTTTTTT.

The sample holds a few counts of this clonotype. The chain links TRBV11-1 to TRBJ2-6; 7 bases align to TRBD1. V dropped 2 bases and J dropped 0; count of bases not matched to a gene: 10. The CDR3 length is 19 residues. Looked up from germline, CDR1 is SGHAT and CDR2 is FQDESV (reference sequence). The chain's CDR3 is CASSLRSRGLSSGANVLTF. The CDR3, as DNA: TGTGCCAGCAGCTTACGATCAAGGGGGCTCAGCTCTGGGGCCAACGTCCTGACTTTC. The variable domain in full, completed from reference TRBV11-1 and TRBJ2-6, reads EAEVAQSPRYKITEKSQAVAFWCDPISGHATLYWYRQILGQGPELLVQFQDESVVDDSQLPKDRFSAERLKGVDSTLKIQPAELGDSAMYLCASSLRSRGLSSGANVLTFGAGSRLTVL.

This clonotype was recorded once. The rearrangement uses TRBV19 and TRBJ2-6; D remains ambiguous. CDR1 is LNHDA, CDR2 SQIVND, per germline (reference sequence). V lost 7 bases and J 4 bases, leaving 8 bases between the germline ends. The CDR3 extends over 13 amino acids. The CDR3 sequence is CASKPPGANVLTF. The CDR3 DNA sequence: TGTGCCAGTAAACCTCCCGGGGCCAACGTCCTGACTTTC.

There are many counts of this clonotype. The chain links TRBV6-2 or TRBV6-3 to TRBJ1-6, with 8 bases lining up with TRBD1. Germline values: CDR1 MNHEY, CDR2 SVGEGT. The CDR3 extends over 16 amino acids. Losses at the gene ends were 4 bases for V and 4 bases for J; bases not matched to a gene: 6. The CDR3 nucleotides are TGTGCCAGCAGTTCGGCGACAGGGGCGTATAATTCACCCCTCCACTTT. Its protein product is CASSSATGAYNSPLHF.

V usage is TRBV6-2 or TRBV6-3 and J usage is TRBJ1-5, with no clear D. The CDR3 is made up of 13 amino acids. Germline CDR1 reads MNHEY; CDR2 reads SVGEGT. Trimming removed 3 bases at V and 7 bases at J, with 10 bases between. CDR3 DNA: TGTGCCAGCAGTTATGGAGGGTCACAGCCCCAGCATTTT. Its translation: CASSYGGSQPQHF.

This clonotype was observed a few times. The chain joins TRBV7-8 to TRBJ1-6; TRBD1 might be the D (5 bases). Germline CDR1 SGHVS, CDR2 FQNEAQ. This CDR3 spans 15 amino acids. With 0 bases removed from V and 8 bases from J, the gap between germline ends came to 11 bases. CDR3 protein: CASSLAPGRDSPLHF. CDR3 coding DNA: TGTGCCAGCAGCTTAGCGCCAGGGAGGGATTCACCCCTCCACTTT.

This clonotype was seen ten or more times. The gene calls are TRBV29-1 and TRBJ2-5; D remains unclear. This CDR3 region has 12 residues. Trimming left V 3 bases short and J 7 bases short, with 12 bases between. Germline-derived CDR1 and CDR2 are SQVTM and ANQGSEA. DNA for the CDR3: TGCAGCGTTGACCGGACGGTCGGGACCCAGTACTTC. Its protein is CSVDRTVGTQYF. Full variable domain (rest looked up from reference TRBV29-1 and TRBJ2-5): SAVISQKPSRDICQRGTSLTIQCQVDSQVTMMFWYRQQPGQSLTLIATANQGSEATYESGFVIDKFPISRPNLTFSTLTVSNMSPEDSSIYLCSVDRTVGTQYFGPGTRLLVL.

The J gene is TRBJ1-6, the V gene TRBV18; possible D gene TRBD1, 5 bases. V was clipped by 4 bases and J by 9 bases, with 16 bases between them. The CDR3 is 15 residues long. CDR1 is KGHSH and CDR2 is LQKENI in the germline V gene. CDR3 protein: CASSLAGTISSPLHF. DNA for the CDR3: TGTGCCAGCTCACTGGCCGGGACCATTAGTTCACCCCTCCACTTT.

Ten or more counts support this clonotype. The chain uses TRBV5-6 and TRBJ1-1; unclear D gene. From germline, CDR1 is SGHDT and CDR2 YYEEEE. Trimming took 10 bases from V and 0 from J, leaving 16 bases between them. The CDR3 is 14 amino acids. The CDR3 reads CASGRRILNTEAFF. CDR3 nucleotides: TGTGCCTCCGGGCGCAGAATATTGAACACTGAAGCTTTCTTT.

This sequence joins TRBV11-2 and TRBJ2-5, with 10 bases aligning to TRBD2. CDR3 length equals 15 residues. The germline CDR1 and CDR2 sequences are SGHAT and FQNNGV. The V gene end was trimmed by 5 bases and the J gene end by 5 bases; junction bases not matched to a gene: 8. CDR3 DNA: TGTGCCAGCAGCGACCGAGCGGGAGGGAGGGAGACCCAGTACTTC. Residues: CASSDRAGGRETQYF.

This clonotype showed up many times. The chain is built from TRBV7-8 and TRBJ1-2, with TRBD1 identical over 8 bases. After removal of 3 bases from V and 2 bases from J, the junction contained 11 bases not matched to a gene. The CDR3 spans 17 residues. CDR1 and CDR2 (germline): SGHVS, FQNEAQ. CDR3 sequence: CASSLGQVWELNYGYTF. CDR3 DNA sequence: TGTGCCAGCAGCTTGGGACAGGTCTGGGAGCTAAACTATGGCTACACCTTC.

This clonotype occurred many times. The chain employs TRBV12-3 or TRBV12-4 and TRBJ2-5, with TRBD2 identical over 7 bases. The V and J ends lost 5 bases and 4 bases, in that order; junction bases with no gene match: 7. This CDR3 comprises 14 residues. The CDR3 region is CASSQKRGIETQYF. The DNA for the CDR3 is TGTGCCAGCAGTCAAAAGCGGGGCATAGAGACCCAGTACTTC.

This clonotype was recorded a few times. The J gene is TRBJ2-5, the V gene TRBV5-1; TRBD1 matches 10 bases. The germline V gene has CDR1 SGHRS and CDR2 YFSETQ. V gave up 4 bases and J gave up 0 bases; unmatched junction bases: 6. This CDR3 is 16 amino acids long. The CDR3, as DNA: TGCGCCAGCAGCCAGGGACAGGGGACGTACCAAGAGACCCAGTACTTC. Its translation: CASSQGQGTYQETQYF.

This rearrangement joins TRBV15 to TRBJ1-4; possibly TRBD1 for D (5 bases). The CDR3 runs to 16 residues. Trimming shortened V by 2 bases and J by 5 bases, and 15 bases separated the two germline ends. Germline CDR1 is LNHNV and CDR2 is YYDKDF (reference sequence). CDR3 coding DNA: TGTGCCACCAGCAGATTGGGGACGGTGGACAATGAAAAACTGTTTTTT. Translation gives CATSRLGTVDNEKLFF. Combining the CDR3 with reference TRBV15 and TRBJ1-4 gives the whole variable domain DAMVIQNPRYQVTQFGKPVTLSCSQTLNHNVMYWYQQKSSQAPKLLFHYYDKDFNNEADTPDNFQSRRPNTSFCFLDIRSPGLGDTAMYLCATSRLGTVDNEKLFFGSGTQLSVL.

This clonotype has at least ten counts. This chain uses TRBV5-1 with TRBJ2-7; 8 positions match TRBD1. CDR3 length equals 14 residues. V was pared by 3 bases and J by 3 bases, with 5 bases of the junction left unmatched. Germline CDR1 reads SGHRS; CDR2 reads YFSETQ. The DNA for the CDR3 is TGCGCCAGCAGCTGGGGACAGGAAAGCTACGAGCAGTACTTC. This encodes CASSWGQESYEQYF. Full variable domain (missing parts from reference TRBV5-1 and TRBJ2-7): KAGVTQTPRYLIKTRGQQVTLSCSPISGHRSVSWYQQTPGQGLQFLFEYFSETQRNKGNFPGRFSGRQFSNSRSEMNVSTLELGDSALYLCASSWGQESYEQYFGPGTRLTVT.

This clonotype was recorded a few times. In DNA form, the CDR3 reads TGTGCCACCAGCATCCCCCTAAACCCCGGGCCACCCAATGAGCAGTTCTTC. This codes for CATSIPLNPGPPNEQFF. The chain employs TRBV15 and TRBJ2-1; D ambiguous. Deletions cut 4 bases from V and 6 bases from J, with 22 bases between. Germline-derived CDR1 and CDR2 are LNHNV and YYDKDF (reference sequence). The CDR3 sequence is 17 residues long.

This clonotype was seen many times. The chain has TRBV10-3 and TRBJ1-6; 7 bases match TRBD1. CDR1 and CDR2 from the germline V gene are ENHRY and SYGVKD. This CDR3 region has 16 residues. Trimming removed 2 bases from V and 4 bases from J; junction bases left unmatched: 5. CDR3 sequence reads: CAISEVRGGYNSPLHF. As DNA, the CDR3 is TGTGCCATCAGTGAGGTCAGGGGGGGGTATAATTCACCCCTCCACTTT.

The chain employs TRBV18 and TRBJ2-3; 8 bases agree with TRBD2. The length of the CDR3 is 16 residues. Germline-derived CDR1 and CDR2 are KGHSH and LQKENI. V shed 3 bases and J 4 bases; nucleotides not matched to a gene: 9. The CDR3 DNA is TGTGCCAGCTCACCGCGACTAGCGAGGGTTGCAGATACGCAGTATTTT. It translates to CASSPRLARVADTQYF.